These T cell receptor beta chains were read from a single sample in a study of shared clonotypes between healthy human individuals. TCRdb's copy holds only in-frame clones and misses some; the assay was immunoSEQ multiplex PCR. This sample carries 2 million or so clones, about 95% of them seen once, and the ten largest clones take roughly 1.1%. What was sequenced was naive CD8+ T cells sorted from blood. All receptors come from a man aged 18 to 29 in good health. Each CDR3 is given with its conserved first and last residue. Each record gives: J gene, D gene, clone size, V gene, CDR3 length, CDR3 protein, CDR3 DNA. D genes are given only for firm matches. Clone size is stated in some rows and not others, as once, few, many or a class when expanded.

>TRBJ2-1|TRBD2|once|TRBV28|14
CATLERGGPNEQFF
TGTGCCACCCTCGAGCGGGGGGGCCCCAATGAGCAGTTCTTC
>TRBJ1-1|NA|NA|TRBV14|16
CASSTKWGEGNPEAFF
TGTGCCAGCAGCACAAAGTGGGGGGAGGGGAATCCTGAAGCTTTCTTT
>TRBJ2-5|TRBD2|NA|TRBV19|13
CASGGTHQETQYF
TGTGCCAGCGGGGGGACCCACCAAGAGACCCAGTACTTC
>TRBJ1-1|TRBD1|NA|TRBV10-3|16
CAISRGQGGSWTEAFF
TGTGCCATCAGTAGGGGACAGGGTGGGAGTTGGACTGAAGCTTTCTTT
>TRBJ2-7|TRBD1|once|TRBV5-6|16
CASSLGQGAIEYEQYF
TGTGCCAGCAGCTTGGGACAGGGGGCAATAGAGTACGAGCAGTACTTC
>TRBJ1-6|NA|NA|TRBV28|15
CASTILGVLNSPLHF
TGTGCCAGCACCATCTTGGGGGTTCTTAATTCACCCCTCCACTTT
>TRBJ2-7|NA|NA|TRBV4-3|14
CASSQGSSSYEQYF
TGCGCCAGCAGCCAAGGGTCGAGCTCCTACGAGCAGTACTTC
>TRBJ1-2|NA|NA|TRBV27|15
CASTQETWVDYGYTF
TGTGCCAGCACCCAAGAGACTTGGGTGGACTATGGCTACACCTTC
>TRBJ1-5|NA|NA|TRBV2|17
CASSDLWDDRQNQPQHF
TGTGCCAGCAGTGACCTCTGGGACGACAGACAAAATCAGCCCCAGCATTTT
>TRBJ2-3|NA|NA|TRBV7-7|15
CASSAKPGGTDTQYF
TGTGCTAGCAGCGCAAAACCCGGTGGCACAGATACGCAGTATTTT
>TRBJ2-1|NA|NA|TRBV7-3|15
CASSYGARYLNEQFF
TGTGCCAGCAGCTACGGAGCCCGGTATTTGAATGAGCAGTTCTTC
>TRBJ2-7|NA|NA|TRBV4-2|15
CASSHRPMSSYEQYF
TGTGCCAGCAGCCACCGACCCATGTCCTCCTACGAGCAGTACTTC
>TRBJ1-1|TRBD1|NA|TRBV11-2|15
CASSLSDRENTEAFF
TGTGCCAGCAGCTTAAGTGACAGGGAGAACACTGAAGCTTTCTTT
>TRBJ1-1|NA|NA|TRBV9|19
CASSVGGGVPLKGRTEAFF
TGTGCCAGCAGCGTAGGAGGAGGGGTTCCCCTCAAGGGCAGGACTGAAGCTTTCTTT
>TRBJ2-3|TRBD2|NA|TRBV19|15
CASSSGGLATDTQYF
TGTGCCAGTAGCTCTGGGGGACTAGCAACAGATACGCAGTATTTT
>TRBJ1-1|NA|few|TRBV18|13
CASSPFRDTEAFF
TGTGCCAGCTCACCGTTCAGGGACACTGAAGCTTTCTTT
>TRBJ2-5|NA|NA|TRBV28|14
CASSLMGTQETQYF
TGTGCCAGCAGTTTAATGGGGACCCAAGAGACCCAGTACTTC
>TRBJ1-5|TRBD1|NA|TRBV19|14
CASTTGGEWQPQHF
TGTGCCAGTACCACAGGGGGGGAATGGCAGCCCCAGCATTTT
>TRBJ2-7|NA|NA|TRBV9|14
CASSVTGGAYEQYF
TGTGCCAGCAGCGTAACGGGTGGGGCGTACGAGCAGTACTTC
>TRBJ1-1|NA|NA|TRBV6-5|15
CASSYSRTVNTEAFF
TGTGCCAGCAGTTACTCAAGGACAGTGAACACTGAAGCTTTCTTT
>TRBJ2-7|TRBD1|NA|TRBV19|14
CASSKGAGLYEQYF
TGTGCCAGTAGTAAGGGGGCAGGCCTCTACGAGCAGTACTTC
>TRBJ2-7|NA|NA|TRBV27|14
CASSFRPGWYEQYF
TGTGCCAGCAGTTTTCGTCCAGGATGGTACGAGCAGTACTTC
>TRBJ1-1|NA|NA|TRBV15|14
CATSRDLGQAEAFF
TGTGCCACCAGCAGAGATCTCGGCCAGGCTGAAGCTTTCTTT
>TRBJ1-6|NA|NA|TRBV12-2|18
CASRLAPGDGGRYSGLHF
TGTGCAAGTCGCTTAGCCCCAGGGGACGGAGGACGGTATTCGGGCCTCCACTTT
>TRBJ1-1|NA|NA|TRBV6-6|15
CASSYSGGSNTEAFF
TGTGCCAGCAGTTACTCCGGGGGGTCGAACACTGAAGCTTTCTTT
>TRBJ2-1|TRBD2|NA|TRBV6-5|13
CASSTLLAEEQFF
TGTGCCAGCAGTACCTTACTAGCGGAGGAGCAGTTCTTC
>TRBJ2-7|TRBD1|few|TRBV11-2|13
CASSLGTGYEQYF
TGTGCCAGCAGCTTAGGGACAGGCTACGAGCAGTACTTC
>TRBJ1-2|NA|NA|TRBV6-5|14
CASSSKQGIYGYTF
TGTGCCAGCAGTTCAAAACAGGGAATCTATGGCTACACCTTC
>TRBJ2-7|TRBD2|NA|TRBV7-6|16
CASSLSGGRSSYEQYF
TGTGCCAGCAGCTTATCCGGCGGGAGGAGCTCCTACGAGCAGTACTTC
>TRBJ2-1|TRBD1|once|TRBV13|16
CASSLSGTGGFYEQFF
TGTGCCAGCAGCTTGTCTGGGACAGGGGGCTTTTATGAGCAGTTCTTC
>TRBJ2-7|NA|NA|TRBV4-3|12
CASSQDRREQYF
TGCGCCAGCAGCCAAGATAGGCGAGAGCAGTACTTC
>TRBJ2-1|NA|NA|TRBV9|16
CASSPPGRGPYNEQFF
TGTGCCAGCAGCCCCCCGGGGAGAGGTCCCTACAATGAGCAGTTCTTC
>TRBJ2-1|NA|NA|TRBV9|14
CASSVEPRVNEQFF
TGTGCCAGCAGCGTAGAACCAAGGGTCAACGAGCAGTTCTTC
>TRBJ2-7|NA|few|TRBV7-2|12
CASSFNSYEQYF
TGTGCCAGCAGCTTCAACTCCTACGAGCAGTACTTC
>TRBJ2-7|NA|NA|TRBV13|18
CASSLGIYEGNVGWEQYF
TGTGCCAGCAGCTTAGGGATCTATGAGGGGAATGTTGGTTGGGAGCAGTACTTC
>TRBJ1-1|TRBD1|NA|TRBV7-9|16
CASSLVGRGRDTEAFF
TGTGCCAGCAGCTTAGTGGGCAGGGGGCGGGACACTGAAGCTTTCTTT
>TRBJ1-3|NA|NA|TRBV7-9|14
CASSLEASGHTIYF
TGTGCCAGCAGCTTAGAGGCTAGTGGTCACACCATATATTTT
>TRBJ1-1|TRBD1|once|TRBV28|16
CASSSLQGAPSTEAFF
TGTGCCAGCAGCTCCTTACAGGGGGCCCCCAGCACTGAAGCTTTCTTT
>TRBJ1-2|NA|NA|TRBV4-1|13
CASSLKVDDFGTF
TGCGCCAGCAGCCTAAAGGTGGACGACTTCGGCACCTTC
>TRBJ2-7|TRBD1|NA|TRBV4-3|15
CASSQIQGATYEQYF
TGCGCCAGCAGCCAAATACAGGGGGCGACCTACGAGCAGTACTTC
>TRBJ2-5|TRBD2|NA|TRBV7-9|13
CASRGSGKETQYF
TGTGCCAGCCGTGGTAGCGGGAAAGAGACCCAGTACTTC
>TRBJ2-3|NA|NA|TRBV29-1|14
CSVEDRQGTDTQYF
TGCAGCGTTGAAGATCGACAGGGCACAGATACGCAGTATTTT
>TRBJ2-2|NA|NA|TRBV27|16
CASSLLDRVNTGELFF
TGTGCCAGCAGTTTACTGGACAGAGTAAACACCGGGGAGCTGTTTTTT
>TRBJ1-1|TRBD1|few|TRBV4-1|15
CASSHPTGGDTEAFF
TGCGCCAGCAGCCATCCGACAGGGGGGGACACTGAAGCTTTCTTT
>TRBJ2-7|TRBD1|NA|TRBV5-5|16
CASSLTGETSLYEQYF
TGTGCCAGCAGCTTAACAGGGGAAACTTCGCTCTACGAGCAGTACTTC
>TRBJ1-5|NA|few|TRBV7-9|14
CASSFGGVNQPQHF
TGTGCCAGCAGCTTCGGGGGGGTCAATCAGCCCCAGCATTTT
>TRBJ1-2|NA|NA|TRBV6-5|14
CASSYSEGIVGYTF
TGTGCCAGCAGTTACTCGGAAGGTATCGTTGGCTACACCTTC
>TRBJ1-1|NA|NA|TRBV27|17
CASSLKAMTGVNTEAFF
TGTGCCAGCAGTTTAAAGGCGATGACAGGAGTGAACACTGAAGCTTTCTTT
>TRBJ2-1|NA|NA|TRBV9|16
CASSVNRALPYNEQFF
TGTGCCAGCAGCGTGAACCGGGCCCTACCCTACAATGAGCAGTTCTTC
>TRBJ2-7|NA|NA|TRBV2|11
CASSGGYEQYF
TGTGCCAGCAGTGGGGGATACGAGCAGTACTTC